This TCR beta chain was captured in a study of graft-versus-host responses after intestinal transplantation. The CDR3 length is 16 residues. V gave up 4 bases and J gave up 3 bases; unmatched junction bases: 7. Germline V gene sequence: CDR1 MDHEN, CDR2 SYDVKM. About this clone itself: Its antigen is unknown.

Using immunoSEQ multiplex PCR, the repertoire was profiled, and TCRdb retains in-frame clones only, with some absent. This table holds just over 85,000 clones, about 90% found once. V usage is TRBV28 and J usage is TRBJ2-7; 12 bases map to TRBD1. The material sequenced was unstimulated CD8+ T cells sorted from spleen or lymph node cells, taken before transplant. The receptor was derived from a human donor who was the organ donor for an intestinal transplant. This CDR3 reads CASSSGTGGPLYEQYF. The CDR3 DNA reads as TGTGCCAGCAGTTCAGGGACAGGGGGCCCTCTCTACGAGCAGTACTTC.